This TCR beta chain was captured by sequencing in a study of T-cell memory formation after mild COVID-19. At the level of the study: The two donors had largely donor-specific TCR clusters. General study points: The main location of contracting CD4+ clones was CM and EM, and that of contracting CD8+ clones was EMRA.

From germline, CDR1 is SGHTA and CDR2 FQGNSA. With 2 bases removed from V and 3 bases from J, the gap between germline ends came to 14 bases. CDR3 length: 15 residues. TCRdb reanalysed the 5' RACE reads using MiXCR and keeps one entry per CDR3 protein. The repertoire includes hundreds of thousands of distinct CDR3 sequences, 15% to 20% of them detected once, and roughly 25% sits in the top ten. This clonotype has a handful of counts. The target antigen is unknown. The J gene is TRBJ2-7, the V gene TRBV7-2; no definite D call. The TCR comes from a man between 18 and 29 years old who had mild COVID-19 (a few samples of this study predate the infection). Cell type and time point are not known. Sequenced material: PBMCs or a T cell subset sorted from them (not recorded which). The CDR3 is CASSLFPVASYEQYV. The CDR3 DNA reads TGTGCCAGCAGCTTATTTCCTGTGGCGAGCTACGAGCAGTACGTC.